This TCR beta chain was identified during a study of T cell repertoires in cytomegalovirus infection. Study-level information: Indications of both CMV infection and matching HLA type were provided by public TCR beta signatures.

TCRdb fed the reads into MiXCR, producing one record per CDR3 protein. The profile covers roughly 700,000 distinct CDR3 sequences, with about 30% appearing a single time and around a sixth taken by the ten largest. Note on this clonotype: What it binds is unknown.

With 2 bases clipped from V and 0 bases from J, the junction kept 9 bases outside the gene matches. CDR1 is MGHRA, CDR2 YSYEKL, per germline. CDR3 length: 20 amino acids. The study, taken as a whole, reports: CMV-specific HLA-C-restricted TCR beta clonotypes dominated the ex vivo response.

The sample consisted of cultured PBMCs, taken from culture after CMV antigen stimulation. The clonotype originates from a human donor in good health (CMV status not recorded). Some clones in this sample may be carry-over from other donors' samples. This chain joins TRBV4-1 and TRBJ2-2; 13 bases fit TRBD2. The CDR3 DNA reads as TGCGCCAGCAGCCAAAAAGTTGGGACTAGCGGGACCGCGAACACCGGGGAGCTGTTTTTT. Translated: CASSQKVGTSGTANTGELFF.